Sequencing of this TCR beta chain was carried out in a study of identical twins. This clonotype was counted between two and nine times. TCRdb itself ran the 5' RACE reads through MiXCR, one entry per CDR3 protein. The sample holds about 690,000 distinct CDR3 sequences, 5.5% to 6.5% seen once. The CDR3 covers 12 residues. In germline, CDR1 is MGHDK, CDR2 SYGVNS. Trimming took 6 bases from V and 12 from J, leaving 15 bases between them. The receptor's source is a man aged 18 to 29 in good health. Sequencing input: naive T cells sorted from blood. The chain couples TRBV25-1 to TRBJ2-1, with D perhaps given as TRBD1 or TRBD2 (5 bases each). The CDR3 protein is CASSSDWQGQFF. CDR3 bases: TGTGCCAGCAGCTCGGACTGGCAGGGGCAGTTCTTC.